This T cell receptor beta chain was recovered during a study of blood T cells in healthy people across ages. General study points: Versus aged donors, long-lived donors had higher diversity and more naive CD4+ cells.

In regard to this clonotype: No antigen is known for it.

CDR1 SGHTA and CDR2 FQGNSA come from the germline V gene. The ends lost 5 bases at V and 1 base at J; junction bases unmatched: 7. The CDR3 has 15 residues. With a J-beta primer mix and a sample-barcoded 5' primer, a second PCR ran 7 to 11 cycles. One entry per CDR3 protein, called by TCRdb with MiXCR from the 5' RACE reads. The table lists over 500,000 distinct CDR3 sequences, around 27% of them singletons. Peripheral blood from each donor was collected in a volume of about 10 milliliters. These sequences were also reported in another study, on T cells of mothers and their children. That work contributes: Five to seven children, together with their three healthy Caucasian mothers, made up the donors. Slightly higher overlap, not significant, was seen in related mother-child pairs than in unrelated pairs.

The rearrangement uses TRBV7-2 and TRBJ2-5, with 7 bases that match TRBD1. The origin of this receptor is a boy between 2 and 10 years old in good health. The sequenced sample was blood. CDR3 in amino acids: CASSLHRGTQETQYF. The CDR3 DNA sequence: TGTGCCAGCAGCCTTCACAGGGGCACCCAAGAGACCCAGTACTTC.